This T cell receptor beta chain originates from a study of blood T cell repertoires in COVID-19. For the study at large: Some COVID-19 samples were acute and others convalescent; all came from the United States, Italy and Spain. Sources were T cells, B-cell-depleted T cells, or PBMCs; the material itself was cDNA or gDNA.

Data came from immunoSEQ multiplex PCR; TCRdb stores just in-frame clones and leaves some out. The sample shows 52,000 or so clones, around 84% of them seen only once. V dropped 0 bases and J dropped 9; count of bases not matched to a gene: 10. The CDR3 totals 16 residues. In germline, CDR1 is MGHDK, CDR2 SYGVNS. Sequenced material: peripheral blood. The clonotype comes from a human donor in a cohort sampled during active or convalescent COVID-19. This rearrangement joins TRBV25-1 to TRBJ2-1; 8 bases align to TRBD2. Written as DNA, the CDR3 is TGTGCCAGCAGTGAATATAGAGCGGGGGCTGGAGGTGAGCAGTTCTTC. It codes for CASSEYRAGAGGEQFF.